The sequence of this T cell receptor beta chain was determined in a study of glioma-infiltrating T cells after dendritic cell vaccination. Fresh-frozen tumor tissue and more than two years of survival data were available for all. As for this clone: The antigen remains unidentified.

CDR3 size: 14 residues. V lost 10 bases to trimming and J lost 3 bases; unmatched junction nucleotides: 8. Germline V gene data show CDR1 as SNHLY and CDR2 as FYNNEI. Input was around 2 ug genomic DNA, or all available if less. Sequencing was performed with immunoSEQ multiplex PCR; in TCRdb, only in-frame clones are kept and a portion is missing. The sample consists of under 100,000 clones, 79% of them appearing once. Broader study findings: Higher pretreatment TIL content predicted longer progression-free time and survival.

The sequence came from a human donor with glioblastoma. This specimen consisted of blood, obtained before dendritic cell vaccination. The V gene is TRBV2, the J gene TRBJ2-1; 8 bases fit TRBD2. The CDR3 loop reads CANPTSGRYNEQFF. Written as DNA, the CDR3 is TGTGCCAACCCTACTAGCGGCCGCTACAATGAGCAGTTCTTC.